This T cell receptor beta chain is drawn from a study of T-cell memory formation after mild COVID-19. Study findings and constraints: Chiefly within CM and EM were the contracting CD4+ clones; CD8+ ones were within EMRA. The finding that pre-infection memory included some responding clones suggested that cross-reactive memory joined.

TCR alpha and TCR beta cDNA libraries with sample barcodes and UMIs came from 5'RACE using constant-segment primers. TCRdb itself ran the 5' RACE reads through MiXCR, one entry per CDR3 protein. The repertoire holds fewer than 600,000 distinct CDR3 sequences, with about a fifth as singletons. The CDR3 contains 15 residues. Trimming cost V 5 bases and J 0 bases, with 11 bases left between them. This clonotype occurred a few times. Its antigen is unidentified. The chain is built from TRBV12-3 or TRBV12-4 and TRBJ1-3; D not certain. Sequencing was performed on PBMCs or a T cell subset sorted from them (not recorded which). This clonotype originated in an adult woman who had mild COVID-19 (a few samples of this study predate the infection). Cell type and time point are not known. The CDR3 bases are TGTGCCAGCAGTCTAGGACGGAGCTCTGGAAACACCATATATTTT. Translating gives CASSLGRSSGNTIYF.